Shown below are 27 T cell receptor beta chains from a single sample sequenced in a study of T cells after yellow fever vaccination. TCRdb ran MiXCR on the 5' RACE reads and lists one entry per CDR3 protein. The sample shows hundreds of thousands of distinct CDR3 sequences, roughly an eighth of them seen only once. Source: CD4+ T cells sorted from PBMCs, taken 15 days after the yellow fever booster vaccination. The receptors originated from a young man who received the YFV17D yellow fever vaccine.

The chain combines TRBV5-1 with TRBJ2-1; a possible D gene is TRBD2 (5 bases). The CDR3 extends over 15 amino acids. Germline-derived CDR1 and CDR2 are SGHRS and YFSETQ. V gave up 4 bases and J gave up 4 bases, with 15 bases separating them. The CDR3: CASSPRGLGYNEQFF. CDR3 coding DNA: TGCGCCAGCAGCCCCCGAGGGCTCGGATACAATGAGCAGTTCTTC.

Many counts were recorded for this clonotype. The rearrangement joins TRBV5-1 to TRBJ2-7, with 7 bases aligning to TRBD1. The junction had 5 bases not matched to a gene; V was cut back by 6 bases and J by 2 bases. Germline CDR1 SGHRS, CDR2 YFSETQ. The CDR3 is made up of 13 amino acids. DNA of the CDR3: TGCGCCAGCAAAAATCAGGGGGCCTACGAGCAGTACTTC. This encodes CASKNQGAYEQYF.

Ten or more counts support this clonotype. CDR3 residues: CASSGTGGYTGELFF. The DNA for the CDR3 is TGTGCCAGCTCCGGGACAGGGGGTTACACCGGGGAGCTGTTTTTT. This sequence joins TRBV7-9 and TRBJ2-2; TRBD1 aligns across 11 bases. The CDR3 totals 15 residues. The junction had 5 bases not matched to a gene; V was cut back by 8 bases and J by 3 bases. Germline-derived CDR1 and CDR2 are SEHNR and FQNEAQ (reference sequence).

The chain recombines TRBV12-3 or TRBV12-4 with TRBJ2-2, with D perhaps matching TRBD1 (6 bases). The CDR3 is made up of 18 amino acids. The V and J ends lost 3 bases and 0 bases respectively, with 17 bases between them. The CDR3: CASSLTGYYNANTGELFF. The CDR3 DNA reads TGTGCCAGCAGTTTGACAGGTTATTACAATGCGAACACCGGGGAGCTGTTTTTT.

The rearrangement links TRBV10-2 to TRBJ2-5, with D perhaps TRBD1 (5 bases). Germline-derived CDR1 and CDR2 are WSHSY and SAAADI. With 2 bases removed from V and 1 base from J, the gap between germline ends came to 11 bases. The CDR3 length is 15 residues. CDR3 loop: CASSEKGRAQETQYF. The CDR3 DNA is TGCGCCAGCAGTGAGAAGGGCAGGGCCCAAGAGACCCAGTACTTC.

In this sample, this clonotype turned up a few times. The V call is TRBV29-1, the J call TRBJ1-1, with 7 bases aligning to TRBD1. This CDR3 has 13 amino acids. In germline, CDR1 is SQVTM, CDR2 ANQGSEA. Germline trimming cut 4 bases from V and 0 bases from J; bases unmatched to any gene: 2. The CDR3: CSVAGQMNTEAFF. The CDR3 region has the DNA TGCAGCGTTGCGGGACAGATGAACACTGAAGCTTTCTTT.

V gene TRBV4-1 combines with J gene TRBJ1-4; D not certain. The V end lost 4 bases, the J end lost 5 bases, and 17 bases lay between the germline ends. Germline CDR1 MGHRA, CDR2 YSYEKL. The CDR3 contains 16 residues. As DNA, the CDR3 is TGCGCCAGCAGCCTAGTCCAACGGGGTATCAATGAAAAACTGTTTTTT. Translating gives CASSLVQRGINEKLFF.

This clonotype was observed a handful of times. This chain connects TRBV7-8 to TRBJ2-3; a possible D gene is TRBD2 (6 bases). There are 17 residues in the CDR3. The germline CDR1 and CDR2 sequences are SGHVS and FQNEAQ. V gave up 1 base and J gave up 4 bases, with 18 bases separating them. Here the CDR3 DNA reads TGTGCCAGCAGCTTAGTTCCCGCCGGGGGATATCCAGATACGCAGTATTTT. This sequence encodes CASSLVPAGGYPDTQYF.

V usage is TRBV6-5 and J usage is TRBJ1-1, with TRBD1 matching 9 bases. There are 15 residues in the CDR3. Trimming took 5 bases from V and 0 from J; bases not matched to a gene: 4. Per the germline V gene, CDR1 is MNHEY and CDR2 is SVGAGI. CDR3 region: CASSNTGGLNTEAFF. In nucleotides, the CDR3 is TGTGCCAGCAGTAATACAGGGGGCTTGAACACTGAAGCTTTCTTT.

The V call is TRBV6-5, the J call TRBJ1-2; 7 bases align to TRBD1. CDR3 length: 14 residues. The trim removed 5 bases at V and 2 bases at J, leaving 5 bases unmatched. Germline V gene sequence: CDR1 MNHEY, CDR2 SVGAGI. The CDR3 is CASSTEQGNYGYTF. As DNA, the CDR3 is TGTGCCAGCAGTACGGAACAGGGGAACTATGGCTACACCTTC.

This clonotype was observed many times. The J gene is TRBJ2-5, the V gene TRBV12-3 or TRBV12-4, with D perhaps given as TRBD1 or TRBD2 (5 bases each). This CDR3 spans 12 amino acids. Trimming took 4 bases from V and 2 from J, leaving 5 bases between them. In DNA form, the CDR3 reads TGTGCCAGCAGTTGGGGGCAAGAGACCCAGTACTTC. Protein product: CASSWGQETQYF.

This clonotype appeared a few times. The chain couples TRBV10-3 to TRBJ1-3; D uncertain. CDR1 ENHRY and CDR2 SYGVKD come from the germline V gene. V shed 3 bases and J shed 4 bases, with 10 bases lying between them. This CDR3 contains 14 residues. The DNA for the CDR3 is TGTGCCATCAGTGAAAACGGGTCGGGAAACACCATATATTTT. The encoded protein is CAISENGSGNTIYF.

This clonotype occurred many times. This chain uses TRBV10-3 with TRBJ1-5; 8 nucleotides agree with TRBD1. The CDR3 runs 15 residues. The germline gives CDR1 ENHRY, CDR2 SYGVKD. J lost 3 bases, V lost 2 bases, and 3 bases had no gene match. The CDR3 DNA reads TGTGCCATCAGTGAGCCGGGACAGGACAATCAGCCCCAGCATTTT. Amino acids: CAISEPGQDNQPQHF.

The count of this clonotype is one. This chain uses TRBV5-4 with TRBJ2-1, with 8 nucleotides matching TRBD2. The junction had 5 bases not matched to a gene; V was cut back by 1 base and J by 5 bases. The CDR3 consists of 15 residues. CDR1 is SGHNT, CDR2 YYREEE, per germline (reference sequence). The DNA for the CDR3 is TGTGCCAGCAGCTTGAGAAGCGGGGGAAACAATGAGCAGTTCTTC. Translating it yields CASSLRSGGNNEQFF. The variable domain in full, completed from reference TRBV5-4 and TRBJ2-1, reads ETGVTQSPTHLIKTRGQQVTLRCSSQSGHNTVSWYQQALGQGPQFIFQYYREEENGRGNFPPRFSGLQFPNYSSELNVNALELDDSALYLCASSLRSGGNNEQFFGPGTRLTVL.

The chain recombines TRBV2 with TRBJ2-3, with 12 bases aligning to TRBD2. The V and J ends lost 5 bases and 2 bases, in that order; junction bases with no gene match: 8. The germline gives CDR1 SNHLY, CDR2 FYNNEI. The CDR3 has 17 amino acids. The chain's CDR3 is CASSFLRLAGDTDTQYF. CDR3 DNA sequence: TGTGCCAGCAGTTTTCTCCGACTAGCGGGGGACACAGATACGCAGTATTTT.

The chain employs TRBV7-9 and TRBJ1-1; 7 nucleotides agree with TRBD1. With V trimmed by 4 bases and J by 0 bases, 8 bases remained unmatched. The CDR3 length is 16 residues. CDR1 is SEHNR and CDR2 is FQNEAQ in the germline V gene (reference sequence). DNA of the CDR3: TGTGCCAGCAGCTCAAGACAGGGACCGTTGAACACTGAAGCTTTCTTT. It codes for CASSSRQGPLNTEAFF.

A few counts support this clonotype. The CDR3 sequence is CASSLVWRGVYEQFF. The CDR3 region has the DNA TGTGCCAGCAGCTTAGTCTGGCGGGGGGTATATGAGCAGTTCTTC. The rearrangement links TRBV7-2 to TRBJ2-1; 8 positions match TRBD2. Germline CDR1 SGHTA, CDR2 FQGNSA. Unmatched junction bases numbered 7, after V lost 1 base and J lost 8 bases. This CDR3 is built from 15 residues. Looking up the rest from reference TRBV7-2 and TRBJ2-1 gives the full variable domain: GAGVSQSPSNKVTEKGKDVELRCDPISGHTALYWYRQSLGQGLEFLIYFQGNSAPDKSGLPSDRFSAERTGGSVSTLTIQRTQQEDSAVYLCASSLVWRGVYEQFFGPGTRLTVL.

This clonotype has just a few counts. The chain employs TRBV4-2 and TRBJ1-2, with D uncertain. Trimming left V 1 base short and J 4 bases short, with 19 bases between. Germline V lookup: CDR1 LGHNA, CDR2 YNFKEQ. The CDR3 runs to 17 residues. The CDR3 spells CASSQGRSPEKFYGYTF. CDR3 coding DNA: TGTGCCAGCAGCCAAGGCCGCTCTCCTGAAAAATTCTATGGCTACACCTTC.

This chain uses TRBV7-9 with TRBJ1-4, with D perhaps matching TRBD1 (5 bases). Trimming stripped 3 bases from V and 8 bases from J, with 10 bases between. This CDR3 contains 13 residues. Germline V gene sequence: CDR1 SEHNR, CDR2 FQNEAQ (reference sequence). CDR3 protein: CASSFPRGEKLFF. CDR3 nucleotides: TGTGCCAGCAGCTTCCCCCGGGGGGAAAAACTGTTTTTT.

The rearrangement joins TRBV4-3 to TRBJ1-2; possibly TRBD1 for D (5 bases). This CDR3 region has 15 residues. The V and J ends lost 0 bases and 5 bases respectively, with 13 bases between them. Germline V gives CDR1 LGHNA, CDR2 YSLEER. CDR3 sequence: CASSQERGREYGYTF. The CDR3 bases are TGCGCCAGCAGCCAAGAAAGGGGAAGAGAGTATGGCTACACCTTC.

This clonotype was observed a few times. V is TRBV29-1 and J is TRBJ2-3, with D possibly TRBD1 on 5 matching bases. V was clipped by 4 bases and J by 6 bases, with 14 bases between them. CDR3 size: 13 residues. Germline V lookup: CDR1 SQVTM, CDR2 ANQGSEA. The CDR3 region has the DNA TGCAGCGTTGCTCTGGCAGGGCTGGATACGCAGTATTTT. Protein product: CSVALAGLDTQYF.

This clonotype has ten or more counts. This sequence joins TRBV6-2 or TRBV6-3 and TRBJ1-2; 9 bases are a match to TRBD1. The J segment lost 4 bases and the V segment lost 8 bases, leaving 2 bases of the junction unmatched. This CDR3 contains 12 residues. Germline CDR1 and CDR2: MNHEY and SVGEGT. The CDR3 DNA sequence: TGTGCCAGCGAGGACAGGGGCTATGGCTACACCTTC. It encodes CASEDRGYGYTF.

The rearrangement links TRBV15 to TRBJ2-7, with 9 bases matching TRBD2. Per germline, CDR1 LNHNV and CDR2 YYDKDF (reference sequence). CDR3 length: 15 amino acids. Trimming took 5 bases from V and 5 from J; bases not matched to a gene: 10. CDR3 in amino acids: CATSPRIAGVHEQYF. The CDR3 coding sequence is TGTGCCACCAGCCCGCGAATAGCGGGGGTTCACGAGCAGTACTTC.

The rearrangement joins TRBV2 to TRBJ1-5, with a weak D call TRBD1 (5 bases). There are 14 residues in the CDR3. V was cut by 0 bases and J by 7 bases, with 10 bases left in between. The V gene's germline CDR1 is SNHLY and CDR2 FYNNEI. CDR3 DNA sequence: TGTGCCAGCAGTGAAGCTGGCAGGGACCAGCCCCAGCATTTT. It encodes CASSEAGRDQPQHF.

The CDR3 DNA sequence: TGCGCCAGCAGCCTAGGACTAGCGGGGAGTGATAGCACAGATACGCAGTATTTT. It is translated as CASSLGLAGSDSTDTQYF. The rearrangement links TRBV5-1 to TRBJ2-3, with TRBD2 matching 12 bases. V dropped 4 bases and J dropped 0; count of bases not matched to a gene: 9. Germline loops: CDR1 SGHRS, CDR2 YFSETQ. The CDR3 runs to 18 residues.

The chain employs TRBV5-1 and TRBJ1-1, with unresolved D. Trimming stripped 4 bases from V and 0 bases from J, with 10 bases between. CDR3 length: 14 amino acids. Germline values: CDR1 SGHRS, CDR2 YFSETQ. CDR3 loop: CASSRTSVNTEAFF. The CDR3 nucleotides are TGCGCCAGCAGCCGAACATCGGTGAACACTGAAGCTTTCTTT.

This clonotype was seen ten or more times. Because it lacks the conserved phenylalanine or tryptophan at the end, this CDR3 is likely a read error. The chain combines TRBV28 with TRBJ1-2; TRBD1 aligns across 7 bases. The J segment lost 3 bases and the V segment lost 6 bases, leaving 4 bases of the junction unmatched. The CDR3 is 13 residues long. Germline V gene lookup returns CDR1 MDHEN and CDR2 SYDVKM. CDR3 amino acids: CASSSGQDYGYTL. In nucleotides, the CDR3 is TGTGCCAGCAGCTCCGGACAGGACTATGGCTACACCTTA.